The present T cell receptor beta chain was sequenced within a study of cytomegalovirus exposure and HLA in healthy donors (dated by TCRdb to about 2017). About the study as a whole: An earlier analysis of roughly 570 of the donors reported about 260 Gb of sequence data and approximately 120 million unique TCR beta sequences obtained from around 180 million T cells. Across under 500 genotyped donors of the cohort, an average of roughly 250,000 unique TCR beta nucleotide sequences per donor were sequenced, and around 19% of those sequences were non-productive. The number of typed donors differed by locus: about 620-640 for A, B, C, DRB1 and DQB1; 522 for DQA1; roughly 600 for DPA1; and some 470 for DPB1. Among the 398 genotyped donors, approximately 81% belonged to the genetic ancestry cluster associated with self-reported Caucasian donors. To decide whether each TCR beta V gene segment behaved as functional or pseudogenic, an earlier analysis of several hundred of the donors relied on high-throughput TCR beta sequencing. Donor age, sex, ethnicity and CMV serostatus were collected together with the repertoire data. Four to six DR-DQ haplotypes were handled as single units for association and clustering, since linkage in the cohort was strong. An early release that covered several hundred HLA-typed donors contained about 290 gigabases of sequencing data and 75 million to 100 million unique TCR sequences. Class I and class II HLA loci were covered by the typing at four-digit resolution. Using immunosequencing, the study profiled T cell repertoires from approximately 700 subjects and related those repertoires to cytomegalovirus serostatus. In a later genetic analysis, genome-wide SNP genotypes for about 65% of the 666 donors were used, and that subset was treated as a discovery cohort. Rather than drawing on any new phenotypic data, the later analysis identified candidate immune exposures from TCR beta sequences and the way those sequences occurred across donors. The study aimed to test whether signatures of past pathogen exposure could be identified by cataloging public T cell receptors. In a later analysis, previously published TCR beta repertoires from 666 donors were re-analyzed and high-resolution HLA genotyping was added so that TCR occurrence patterns could be studied. The study combined high-throughput TCR immunosequencing, statistical association of individual TCRs with disease status, and machine learning to predict cytomegalovirus infection status. Besides the first cohort of hundreds of subjects, a separate validation cohort made up of over 100 different subjects was used. All discovery cohort repertoires had been generated on a single sequencing platform.

The cohort comprised fewer than 750 healthy bone marrow donors. Cohort members were all nominally healthy when sampled, although unrecorded immune exposures were likely present. The donor tested CMV seropositive, placing the donor among the 290 or so seropositive members of the cohort. A peripheral blood sample was provided by each donor, and peripheral blood mononuclear cells were used for TCR beta sequencing. The Qiagen DNeasy Blood Extraction Kit was used to extract genomic DNA from the blood cell samples. Libraries were prepared through the immunoSEQ multiplex PCR assay. The multiplex PCR relied on a mix of 60 forward primers for TCR Vbeta segments and 13 reverse primers for TCR Jbeta segments. The CDR3 region of rearranged TCR beta genes was amplified from genomic DNA with a multiplex PCR assay. The Illumina HiSeq System was used to sequence the amplified TCR beta libraries as 87-base-pair reads. The authors processed their data as follows. A later analysis counted approximately 74 million unique TCR beta chains across the 600 to 850 repertoires, and around 9.9 million of these chains were shared by at least two donors. Raw reads were error-corrected and collapsed into unique sequences with a nearest-neighbor algorithm that merged closely related sequences to remove PCR and sequencing errors. CDR3 sequences were aligned to IMGT reference sequences to assign V, D and J gene segments. For a sequence to be retained, a match of at least six nucleotides to both a V gene segment and a J gene segment was required. A rearrangement counted as productive if the CDR3 had no stop codons and remained in frame with V and J, and every other rearrangement counted as non-productive. Following IMGT convention, CDR3 was defined as the stretch from the second conserved V-encoded cysteine up to the conserved J-encoded phenylalanine. In an earlier analysis of 587 of the donors, sequences lacking an unambiguous match to a single V gene segment were excluded. In an earlier analysis of approximately 550 of the donors, V segments were called functional above 56.7% productive rearrangements and were called segregating when the between-donor standard deviation exceeded 5%. A statistical classification framework was built for diagnosing cytomegalovirus status from the catalog of TCR beta chain sequences. V and J gene assignment, in a later analysis, came from comparing TCR nucleotide sequences with IMGT/GENE-DB human TR gene sequences. A later analysis assigned CDR3 sequences and most-parsimonious VDJ recombination scenarios with the TCRdist pipeline. In a later analysis, every TCR beta chain was defined by the combination of its CDR3 amino acid sequence and its V-gene family, and reads without a unique V-gene family were dropped. In a later analysis, 450 to 600 highly shared, low-generation-probability nucleotide sequences were removed to address suspected cross-contamination and a sequencing artifact. In a later analysis, a clonal expansion index was calculated for each public chain from normalized within-repertoire ranks of inferred template counts. In a later analysis, generation probabilities were computed with a VDJ recombination model fitted to out-of-frame rearrangements, and the resulting probabilities were checked against IGoR. A later analysis scored TCR-TCR, TCR-HLA and TCR-CMV co-occurrence with hypergeometric tests, applying a repertoire-size bias correction to TCR pairs. In a later analysis, false discovery rates were estimated by permuting HLA or CMV assignments 20 times. In a later analysis, co-occurring TCRs were grouped using DBSCAN, and TCRdist sequence similarity was added for clustering within HLA-allele-positive subsets. Co-occurrence clustering excluded repertoires with fewer than 30,000 or more than 120,000 public chains, plus five with anomalous nucleotide sharing. TCRdb mirrors the immuneACCESS table, restricted to in-frame sequences. Some clones are absent from its copies; in checked studies, under half trace to an unresolved V gene, and the reason for the others is unknown. V and J calls plus clone size are reproduced from that table; the DNA served to infer D and trimming. The sample includes 180,000 or so clones, with almost 80% observed a single time. The ten largest make up 11% to 15% of the sample.

A word on this clone: It lacks a known antigen. No much larger clonotype is one base removed from it; base qualities were not supplied.

Here is what the overall study found, with its caveats: It was suggested by the authors that the approach could potentially be generalized to other disease states and immunological phenotypes. CMV serostatus was the only immune exposure information available for the cohort. Linkage disequilibrium might explain the correlated functional status among segregating V segments, but an unknown experimental factor could not be ruled out. In a later analysis, several top co-occurrence clusters were reported to appear linked to parvovirus B19, influenza, CMV and Epstein-Barr virus. Assigning TCR associations to individual alleles was difficult when HLA alleles, especially DR and DQ, strongly co-occurred. Across donors, most TCR sequences were observed very rarely, whereas some public TCRs were present in many individuals. Three of the identified cytomegalovirus-associated TCR beta chains were confirmed in vitro to be specific for cytomegalovirus antigens. Because some donors lacked HLA typing at each locus, the association tests relied only on the typed subset. Only TCR beta chains were sequenced in this cohort, and the absence of alpha or paired-chain data limited detectable features. A further reported finding was that TCR beta sequences accurately predicted the HLA-A and HLA-B alleles for most subjects in the first cohort. A cluster of highly shared sequence variants was judged likely to represent a technical artifact of the sequencing pipeline. Specific HLA alleles were associated with 18,000 or so TCR beta sequences at a false discovery rate of 0.05 in a later analysis. Roughly uniform sequencing depth across donors was assumed in presence/absence analyses, although this assumption may not hold. Most CMV-associated TCR beta chains appeared to be HLA-restricted in a later analysis, and the HLA associations seemed to be driven largely by CMV exposure. A later analysis found that HLA-associated TCR beta chains were more clonally expanded and had lower generation probabilities than equally common non-associated chains. In a later genetic analysis, a missense DCLRE1C variant was associated with V-gene and J-gene trimming of TCR beta chains, and the association was replicated in an independent cohort. In an earlier analysis of around 500 of the donors, most TCR beta V segments appeared in productive rearrangements about 87% or about 30% of the time, broadly matching IMGT annotations. The study listed 170 or so TCR beta chains as associated with cytomegalovirus. In a later analysis, TCR association rates were found to vary across HLA loci, with the most associated TCRs seen for DRB1 alleles and the fewest for HLA-C alleles. Because counts were too low, fewer than 20 rarely observed V segments, including chromosome 9 orphons, were excluded from the earlier analysis of 587 of the donors. A later genetic analysis reported fewer N-insertions in productive TCRs among donors in an Asian-associated ancestry cluster than the roughly 650-donor mean. Cytomegalovirus status was reported to be diagnosed by the classifier with high specificity and sensitivity in both the original and validation cohorts.

Specimen: PBMCs. The sequence derives from a man in his fifties or sixties in good health and CMV-seropositive.

Here the CDR3 is given as CASSLAPQETQYF. In nucleotide form, the sequence is TGTGCCAGCAGCTTAGCACCCCAGGAGACCCAGTACTTC. The sequence joins TRBV7-2 to TRBJ2-5; the D gene lacks a confident call. CDR1 and CDR2 are drawn from the germline V gene: SGHTA, FQGNSA. Relative to germline, V is 0 bases shorter and J is 5 bases shorter, with 7 bases between their ends. From the cysteine through the phenylalanine, the CDR3 covers 13 amino acids. The sequence is cut down to CDR3 DNA, 39 bases in frame from base 1.